This is a list of T cell receptor beta chains from one sample in a study of cytomegalovirus exposure and HLA in healthy donors. Repertoires were generated with immunoSEQ multiplex PCR, while TCRdb's copy carries only in-frame clones and drops some. The data hold under 200,000 clones, with over 9.5% observed a single time. The sequenced material came from PBMCs. The receptor set was obtained from a man aged 50-60 years in good health and CMV-seropositive. The CDR3 runs from the conserved cysteine through the conserved F or W.

TRBJ2-5 TRBV11-3 CASSRGQTAEETQYF
TRBJ2-4 TRBV19 CASSASVGSKNIQYF
TRBJ1-5 TRBV19 CASRHGTGINQPQHF
TRBJ2-5 TRBV19 CASSFGTGYMQETQYF
TRBJ1-6 TRBV29-1 CSVVVGGSSPLHF
TRBJ1-1 TRBV5-1 CASSFIGGGMNTEAFF
TRBJ2-3 TRBV5-1 CASSVGWTSGGAVPSTDTQYF
TRBJ1-1 TRBV7-2 CASSFEGLNTEAFF
TRBJ1-1 TRBV7-2 CASSLIKSNEAFF
TRBJ2-5 TRBV5-1 CASSLAGFQETQYF
TRBJ1-1 TRBV28 CASIIGDREAFF
TRBJ2-5 TRBV4-3 CASSPSDRGRETQYF
TRBJ2-1 TRBV2 CASSEVRGSYNEQFF
TRBJ1-4 TRBV7-2 CASSPSEGYGEKLFF
TRBJ1-1 TRBV9 CASSAGGLTTEAFF
TRBJ1-5 TRBV7-5 CARKDRGISNQPQHF
TRBJ2-6 TRBV7-2 CASSQGNRANVLTF
TRBJ1-6 TRBV11-1 CASSSHERTGGSSPLHF
TRBJ1-1 TRBV29-1 CSGRAGGTEAFF
TRBJ1-5 TRBV11-3 CASSRGGGPQHF
TRBJ1-1 TRBV5-4 CASSLSGTGTEAFF
TRBJ2-5 TRBV4-1 CASSQEGTGLGETQYF
TRBJ1-5 TRBV19 CASSMVGQGVQPQHF
TRBJ2-5 TRBV7-2 CASSPIERGTQYF
TRBJ1-1 TRBV19 CASSMQGSNTEAFF
TRBJ1-1 TRBV20-1 CSARDPDEAFF
TRBJ2-7 TRBV5-1 CASSPAGWYEQYF
TRBJ2-5 TRBV28 CASSRVGGGGETQYF
TRBJ1-5 TRBV11-3 CASSLAQGDQPQHF
TRBJ2-1 TRBV28 CASGGKTEQFF
TRBJ1-5 TRBV19 CASRWTGISQPQHF
TRBJ1-2 TRBV4-1 CASSQEGTVGAGYTF
TRBJ1-5 TRBV2 CASSPDSYQPQHF
TRBJ1-3 TRBV11-3 CASSRTGGATGNTIYF
TRBJ1-6 TRBV7-9 CASSLDVGARSPLHF
TRBJ1-2 TRBV6-5 CASSQRSTLNYGYTF
TRBJ2-3 TRBV9 CASSVGLGTDTQYF
TRBJ2-3 TRBV9 CASSVSGGDADTQYF
TRBJ2-1 TRBV7-2 CASSLGPGGSYNEQFF
TRBJ2-1 TRBV14 CASSRLGLGKWNEQFF
TRBJ1-1 TRBV30 CAWGPMGQGATEAFF
TRBJ2-7 TRBV29-1 CSVVVPGYEQYF
TRBJ2-7 TRBV9 CASSVAAGQGAWEQYF
TRBJ2-5 TRBV6-5 CASSPNRGETQYF
TRBJ1-1 TRBV7-3 CASSRQANTEAFF
TRBJ2-2 TRBV7-7 CASSLASAGGTGELFF
TRBJ1-5 TRBV5-1 CASSPGTGDQPQHF
TRBJ1-2 TRBV7-9 CASSSQGVYKDYTF
TRBJ2-5 TRBV7-2 CASSLSSGGTGETQYF
TRBJ2-3 TRBV29-1 CSVSSGGEIHTQYF
TRBJ2-1 TRBV2 CASSISGGAWEQFF